This T cell receptor beta chain is from a study of control samples from healthy donors and cancer patients. CDR1 and CDR2 (germline): GTSNPN, SVGIG (reference sequence). There are 12 residues in the CDR3. V lost 0 bases, J lost 11 bases, and 8 bases lay in between. Produced via immunoSEQ multiplex PCR; TCRdb's table is partial and in-frame only. The sample has about 130,000 clones, roughly 91% seen once. This rearrangement joins TRBV30 to TRBJ1-6; no definite D call. Source material: PBMCs. This clonotype was sampled from a man in his forties or fifties with head and neck cancer. In nucleotides, the CDR3 is TGTGCCTGGAGTGTAGGGTGGGCACCCCTCCACTTT. Translated, it gives CAWSVGWAPLHF.